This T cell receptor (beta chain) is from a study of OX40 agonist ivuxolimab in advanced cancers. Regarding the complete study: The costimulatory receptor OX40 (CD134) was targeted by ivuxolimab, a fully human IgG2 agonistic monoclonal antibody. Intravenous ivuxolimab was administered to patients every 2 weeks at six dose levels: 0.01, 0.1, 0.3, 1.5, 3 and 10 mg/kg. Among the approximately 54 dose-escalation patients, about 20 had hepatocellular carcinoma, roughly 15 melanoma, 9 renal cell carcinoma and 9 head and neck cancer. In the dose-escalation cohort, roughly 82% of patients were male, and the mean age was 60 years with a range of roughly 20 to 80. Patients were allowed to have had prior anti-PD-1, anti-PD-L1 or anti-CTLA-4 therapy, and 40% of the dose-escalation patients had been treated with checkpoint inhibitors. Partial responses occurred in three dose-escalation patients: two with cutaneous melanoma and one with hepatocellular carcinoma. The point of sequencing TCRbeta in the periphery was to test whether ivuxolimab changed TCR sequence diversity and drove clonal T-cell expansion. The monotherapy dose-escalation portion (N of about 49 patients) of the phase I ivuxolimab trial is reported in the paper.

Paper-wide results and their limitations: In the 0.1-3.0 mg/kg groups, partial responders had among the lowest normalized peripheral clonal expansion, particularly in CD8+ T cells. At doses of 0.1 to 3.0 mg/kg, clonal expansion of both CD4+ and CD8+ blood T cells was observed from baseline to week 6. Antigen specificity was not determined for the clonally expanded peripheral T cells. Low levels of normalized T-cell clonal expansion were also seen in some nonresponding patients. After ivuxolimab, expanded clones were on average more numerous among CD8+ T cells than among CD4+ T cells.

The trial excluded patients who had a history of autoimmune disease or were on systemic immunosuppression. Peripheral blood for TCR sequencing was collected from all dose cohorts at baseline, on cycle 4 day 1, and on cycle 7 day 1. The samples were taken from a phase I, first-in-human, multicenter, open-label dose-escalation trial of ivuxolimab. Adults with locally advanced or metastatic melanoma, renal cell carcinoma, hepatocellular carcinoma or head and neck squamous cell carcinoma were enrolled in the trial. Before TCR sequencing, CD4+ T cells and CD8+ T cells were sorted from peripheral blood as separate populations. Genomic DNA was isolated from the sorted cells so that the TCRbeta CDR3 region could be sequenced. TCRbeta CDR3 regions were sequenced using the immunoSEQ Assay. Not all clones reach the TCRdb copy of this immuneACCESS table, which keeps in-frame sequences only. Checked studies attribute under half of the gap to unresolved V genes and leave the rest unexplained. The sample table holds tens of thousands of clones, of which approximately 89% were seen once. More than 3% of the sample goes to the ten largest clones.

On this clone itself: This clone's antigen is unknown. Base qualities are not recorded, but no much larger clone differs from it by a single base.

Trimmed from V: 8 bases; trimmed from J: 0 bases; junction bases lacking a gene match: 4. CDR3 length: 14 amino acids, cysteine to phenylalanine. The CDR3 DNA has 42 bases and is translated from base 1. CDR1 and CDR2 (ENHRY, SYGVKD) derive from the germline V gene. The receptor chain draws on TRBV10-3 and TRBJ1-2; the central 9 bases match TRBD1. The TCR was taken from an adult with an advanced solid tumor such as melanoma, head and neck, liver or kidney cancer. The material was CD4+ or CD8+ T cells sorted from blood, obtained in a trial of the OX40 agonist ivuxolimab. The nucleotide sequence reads TGTGCCATCGCTGGGACAGGGCCTAACTATGGCTACACCTTC. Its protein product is CAIAGTGPNYGYTF.